Below are 14 T cell receptor beta chains sequenced from a single sample in a study of T cell responses to AZD1222 COVID-19 vaccine. Clones were read by immunoSEQ multiplex PCR, and TCRdb kept only the in-frame ones, dropping some. The sample records 120,000 or so clones, about 89% being singletons. The sequenced sample was peripheral blood, obtained on day 0 of AZD1222 vaccination. These receptors originate from an adult in good health.

The V call is TRBV12-5, the J call TRBJ1-1; D not resolved. The V gene lost 5 bases and the J gene lost 10 bases, with 17 bases spanning the gap. CDR1 is LGHNT and CDR2 is FRNRAP in the germline V gene. CDR3 length: 13 residues. CDR3 nucleotides: TGTGCTAGTGGTCCCCCGATCGAAACGGGAGCTTTCTTT. Its translation: CASGPPIETGAFF.

DNA for the CDR3: TGTGCCAGCAGCCCTCAACCAGGGTTCGCTGAGCAGTTCTTC. This translates into CASSPQPGFAEQFF. J is TRBJ2-1 and V is TRBV7-3; perhaps TRBD1 as D (5 bases). This CDR3 spans 14 amino acids. V shed 5 bases and J shed 9 bases, with 17 bases lying between them. Germline loops: CDR1 SGHTA, CDR2 FQGTGA. Full variable domain (outside the CDR3, taken from reference TRBV7-3 and TRBJ2-1): GAGVSQTPSNKVTEKGKYVELRCDPISGHTALYWYRQSLGQGPEFLIYFQGTGAADDSGLPNDRFFAVRPEGSVSTLKIQRTERGDSAVYLCASSPQPGFAEQFFGPGTRLTVL.

J is TRBJ2-3 and V is TRBV5-4; 7 positions agree with TRBD1. Germline V lookup: CDR1 SGHNT, CDR2 YYREEE (reference sequence). The CDR3 runs to 15 residues. The V and J ends lost 7 bases and 6 bases, in that order; junction bases with no gene match: 14. CDR3 in amino acids: CASLEDRSRSDTQYF. CDR3 nucleotide sequence: TGTGCCAGCCTTGAGGACAGGTCGAGATCTGATACGCAGTATTTT.

V and J are TRBV5-6 and TRBJ1-6; D is unclear. The germline V gene encodes CDR1 SGHDT and CDR2 YYEEEE. CDR3 length: 16 residues. Deletions cut 2 bases from V and 0 bases from J, with 9 bases between. CDR3 amino acids: CASSFMSSSYNSPLHF. As DNA, the CDR3 is TGTGCCAGCAGCTTCATGAGCAGCTCCTATAATTCACCCCTCCACTTT.

V gene TRBV19 combines with J gene TRBJ1-5; 7 bases line up with TRBD1. In germline, CDR1 is LNHDA, CDR2 SQIVND (reference sequence). The length of the CDR3 is 13 residues. The V segment lost 11 bases and the J segment 4 bases; nucleotides outside the gene matches: 8. The DNA of the CDR3 is TGTGCCTCGAGCCGGGACAGAAATCAGCCCCAGCATTTT. This gives the protein CASSRDRNQPQHF.

This chain uses TRBV29-1 with TRBJ2-5; 7 positions agree with TRBD1. The CDR3 extends over 14 amino acids. V lost 0 bases, J lost 2 bases, and 3 bases stayed unmatched. The germline gives CDR1 SQVTM, CDR2 ANQGSEA. CDR3 nucleotide sequence: TGCAGCGTTGAAGAACAGGGGCGACAAGAGACCCAGTACTTC. This codes for CSVEEQGRQETQYF.

V is TRBV19 and J is TRBJ2-2; 9 bases map to TRBD1. V was pared by 7 bases and J by 5 bases, with 11 bases of the junction left unmatched. The CDR3 contains 16 residues. Germline loops: CDR1 LNHDA, CDR2 SQIVND (reference sequence). CDR3 nucleotides: TGTGCCAGTACCCCGGAGGGGACAGGGATGACCGGGGAGCTGTTTTTT. Amino acids: CASTPEGTGMTGELFF.

Comment on this clone: Additional DNA sequences in this sample encode the identical CDR3. The chain uses TRBV5-1 and TRBJ2-3; D is unclear. The germline gives CDR1 SGHRS, CDR2 YFSETQ. This CDR3 is built from 11 residues. V was cut by 0 bases and J by 4 bases, with 0 bases left in between. As DNA, the CDR3 is TGCGCCAGCAGCTTGGCAGATACGCAGTATTTT. Translated, it gives CASSLADTQYF.

The chain uses TRBV24-1 and TRBJ2-1; no firm D call. Trimming cost V 4 bases and J 9 bases, with 12 bases left between them. The CDR3 consists of 13 residues. Germline CDR1 and CDR2: KGHDR and SFDVKD. The CDR3 DNA follows: TGTGCCACCAGTGAACCCCACGATGGTGAGCAGTTCTTC. It encodes CATSEPHDGEQFF.

This clone appeared a few times. The sample has other DNA sequences that encode this CDR3 too. The chain has TRBV7-9 and TRBJ2-7; D might be TRBD1 (5 bases). Trimming removed 5 bases from V and 4 bases from J, with 12 bases in between. The CDR3 is made up of 13 amino acids. Germline lookup yields CDR1 SEHNR and CDR2 FQNEAQ (reference sequence). DNA of the CDR3: TGTGCCAGCAGCCCTAAGGGGCCTTACGAGCAGTACTTC. Amino acids: CASSPKGPYEQYF.

In this sample, this clone turned up once. This chain links TRBV12-3 or TRBV12-4 with TRBJ2-7; D not resolved. With 3 bases removed from V and 6 bases from J, the gap between germline ends came to 12 bases. CDR3 length equals 13 residues. DNA of the CDR3: TGTGCCAGCAGTTTTCAGAGATTGGGCGAGCAGTACTTC. Translating gives CASSFQRLGEQYF.

This sequence joins TRBV9 and TRBJ1-4; D not resolved. The length of the CDR3 is 15 residues. Trimming shortened V by 0 bases and J by 8 bases, and 14 bases separated the two germline ends. Germline CDR1 and CDR2: SGDLS and YYNGEE. CDR3 amino acids: CASSVGLQTTEKLFF. CDR3 coding DNA: TGTGCCAGCAGCGTAGGTCTTCAAACTACGGAAAAACTGTTTTTT.

The J gene is TRBJ1-5, the V gene TRBV5-5; no definite D call. Germline lookup yields CDR1 SGHKS and CDR2 YYEKEE (reference sequence). This CDR3 has 13 residues. V was shortened by 0 bases and J by 5 bases, with 6 bases between the two germline ends. The CDR3 nucleotides are TGTGCCAGCAGCTTGGATGGATATCAGCCCCAGCATTTT. Translated: CASSLDGYQPQHF.

This clone was observed a handful of times. V is TRBV6-6 and J is TRBJ1-5, with 10 bases that match TRBD1. The V gene's germline CDR1 is MNHNY and CDR2 SVGAGI (reference sequence). Germline trimming cut 4 bases from V and 3 bases from J; bases unmatched to any gene: 6. The CDR3 runs 16 residues. The CDR3 region has the DNA TGTGCCAGCAGTTTCACCGGGACAGGGGACAATCAGCCCCAGCATTTT. Translating gives CASSFTGTGDNQPQHF.